This T cell receptor beta chain is from a study of T-cell memory formation after mild COVID-19. About the research overall: TCR clusters mostly belonged to single donors. Whole-study findings and limits: Memory sampled before infection contained some responding clones, suggesting cross-reactive memory joined. Largely, contracting CD4+ clones fell within CM and EM, and contracting CD8+ clones within EMRA.

CDR3 length: 15 amino acids. Amplification by 5'RACE using constant-segment primers produced TCR alpha and TCR beta cDNA libraries that carried sample barcodes and UMIs. TCRdb ran MiXCR on the 5' RACE reads and lists one entry per CDR3 protein. The repertoire holds about 320,000 distinct CDR3 sequences, with roughly 13% as singletons. This clonotype was observed a handful of times. Its antigen is still unknown. The sequenced sample consisted of PBMCs or a T cell subset sorted from them (not recorded which). This chain connects TRBV21-1 to TRBJ2-5; the D segment call TRBD2 is taken from the table without a DNA check. TRBV21-1 is designated a pseudogene. This TCR was sampled from a man aged 18 to 30 who had mild COVID-19 (a few samples of this study predate the infection). Cell type and time point are not known. This chain's CDR3 is CATLGTSGEQETQYF. CDR3 in DNA: TGTGCCACCTTGGGGACTAGCGGGGAACAAGAGACCCAGTACTTC.